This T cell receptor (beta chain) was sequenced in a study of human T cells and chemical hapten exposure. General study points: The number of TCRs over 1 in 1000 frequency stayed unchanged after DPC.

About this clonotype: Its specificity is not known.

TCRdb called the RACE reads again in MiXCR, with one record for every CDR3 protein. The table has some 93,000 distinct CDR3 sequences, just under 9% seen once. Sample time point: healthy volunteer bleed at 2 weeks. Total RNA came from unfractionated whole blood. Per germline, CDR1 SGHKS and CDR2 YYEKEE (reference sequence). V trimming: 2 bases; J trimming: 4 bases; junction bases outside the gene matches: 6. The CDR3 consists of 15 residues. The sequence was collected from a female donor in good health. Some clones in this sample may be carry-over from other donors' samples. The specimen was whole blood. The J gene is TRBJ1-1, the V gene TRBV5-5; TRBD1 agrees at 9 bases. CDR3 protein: CASSFSGTGSTEAFF. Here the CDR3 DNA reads TGTGCCAGCAGCTTCTCCGGGACAGGGAGCACTGAAGCTTTCTTT.